This T cell receptor (beta chain) derives from a study of shared clonotypes between healthy human individuals (dated by TCRdb to 2020 to 2022). About the investigation overall: The cohort included three men and a couple of women between 18 and 49 years of age. Between about 0.8 and 9.5 billion PBMCs per donor were obtained by leukapheresis. Blood TCR repertoires of about 5 healthy adults were deeply sequenced to estimate repertoire size and the extent of clonotype sharing between individuals. Per donor, three plates each were used for CD4 naive and CD4 memory, two for CD8 naive, and one for CD8 memory. Libraries were prepared and TCR repertoires were sequenced by different laboratories using diverse techniques, in order to increase sequencing depth and limit assay-specific biases. What the research found in general, with its limitations: Sampling was restricted to blood, and TCR repertoires in tissues likely differ from the TCR repertoires found in blood. Naive subsets generally had larger estimated clonotype richness than memory subsets did. Incomplete sequencing was indicated by rarefaction of sorted-subset datasets, despite the large sequencing depth. Pairwise subsampling indicated that sequencing depth was expected to affect the degree of clonotype sharing among donors. Because the study included only a small number of donors, the genetic and exposure-history diversity represented was limited. Compared with non-shared clonotypes, the clonotypes found in all four sorted-subset donors had higher generation probabilities. Sharing across a handful of donors was observed for around 5% of naive CD4, 3% to 3.5% of naive CD8, over 2% of memory CD4, and approximately 0.41% of memory CD8 clonotypes.

At the junction V is shortened by 4 bases and J by 6 bases, with 14 bases in between. In the germline V gene, CDR1 corresponds to SGHRS and CDR2 to YFSETQ. Measured from the cysteine to the phenylalanine, the CDR3 is 13 residues long. The CDR3 DNA has 39 bases and is translated from base 1. A word on this clone: What this receptor recognizes is not known. There are no base qualities to consult, and no much larger clone falls within one base.

TCR CDR3 regions were amplified from genomic DNA by multiplex PCR using the deep immunoSEQ assay. Genomic DNA extracted from each cell subset was distributed evenly over all wells of several immunoSEQ 96-well plates, and each plate served as one replicate. Each replicate PCR for sorted subsets received roughly 0.2 ug genomic DNA, equal to roughly 30,000 T cell genomes. Purified libraries were measured with a Qubit 3.0 fluorometer, size-checked on a Bioanalyzer 2100, and measured again with the KAPA Library Quantification kit. A separate single-read 150-cycle Illumina NextSeq 550 flow cell was used to sequence each immunoSEQ 96-well plate. Turning to the authors' computational methods: The immunoSEQ output contained only junctional sequences without quality scores, so filtering could not match that applied to full-length reads. To assign V/J genes and CDR3, sequences were annotated against IMGT germline references using PyIR, a Python wrapper for IgBLAST v1.9. Any read was removed if the V/J assignment was weak (E-value above 1e-6), the CDR3 was missing, or the read contained stop codons, out-of-frame junctions, or ambiguous translated residues. V3J clonotypes were defined as sequences sharing the same inferred V gene, J gene, and CDR3 amino acid sequence. Percentage overlap between repertoires was calculated by dividing the number of shared unique clonotypes by the size of the smaller repertoire. Richness of each repertoire was evaluated using RTK rarefaction, the Chao1 estimator, and Recon v2.1 estimates of unobserved clonotypes. For all TCRbeta clonotypes obtained by the gDNA method from four donors, generation probabilities were computed with OLGA. TCRdb took over this immuneACCESS table, retaining in-frame rearrangements with V and J assigned. Such tables are incomplete; in checked studies, under half of the missing clones stem from an unresolved V gene, and the remainder is unexplained. The V and J calls and clone size are taken from that table; D and trimming were inferred from the DNA. The sample table lists roughly 530,000 clones, about 95% of them with a count of one. The ten largest account for about 0.064% of the sample.

The donors were healthy, HIV-negative adults who had no recently reported acute infections or vaccinations. Every donor was a Caucasian adult residing in Nashville, Tennessee, USA. CD4+ T cells were enriched by magnetic negative selection; naive cells were then positively selected on CD45RA, and the negative fraction formed the memory subset. Blood was collected by leukapheresis, and PBMCs were isolated by Ficoll-Histopaque density gradient centrifugation and then cryopreserved in liquid nitrogen vapor phase. Analytical flow cytometry was used to check the purity and quantity of every magnetically sorted T cell population. Genomic DNA was isolated from each sorted fraction and quantified by UV absorbance on a Nanodrop 2000c.

The TCR comes from a woman in her twenties or thirties in good health. Sequencing was performed on naive CD4+ T cells sorted from blood. According to the study, the label for this sample's cell subset or site signals: CD45RA+ positively selected. The chain couples TRBV5-1 to TRBJ2-7; the D segment cannot be called with confidence. The nucleotides are TGCGCCAGCAGCCGAGACAACTCTTTCGAGCAGTACTTC. This gives the protein CASSRDNSFEQYF.